This entry lists 27 T cell receptor beta chains sequenced from one sample in a study of blood T cell repertoires in COVID-19 (dated by TCRdb to the early 2020s). Receptor libraries were prepared by the immunoSEQ multiplex PCR assay. Here the immuneACCESS table is served through TCRdb, limited to in-frame sequences with V and J called. Missing clones are a known gap in these copies; in checked studies unresolved V genes cover under half, and the rest lacks a known reason. This sample is represented by 300,000 to 400,000 clones; approximately 83% of them were singletons. The ten largest clones take up about 4% of the sample. The specimen was PBMCs or T cells enriched from blood (not recorded which). These receptors originate from a woman aged 40 to 50 with acute COVID-19.

The CDR3 region is CASTLNSGPGELFF. The DNA of the CDR3 is TGCGCCAGCACCCTAAATAGCGGTCCCGGGGAGCTGTTTTTT. This chain links TRBV5-1 with TRBJ2-2, with D maybe TRBD2 (6 bases). The CDR3 length is 14 residues. The ends were cut back, 6 bases at V and 6 bases at J, with 15 bases in the middle. CDR1 SGHRS and CDR2 YFSETQ come from the germline V gene.

This chain's CDR3 is CASSLGSGGGAWDTQYF. The DNA of the CDR3 is TGTGCCAGCAGCTTAGGGAGCGGCGGGGGGGCCTGGGATACGCAGTATTTT. The chain has TRBV7-2 and TRBJ2-3; 9 nucleotides match TRBD2. V dropped 1 base and J dropped 6; count of bases not matched to a gene: 11. CDR1 and CDR2 (germline): SGHTA, FQGNSA. This CDR3 contains 17 residues.

The V and J genes are TRBV6-2 or TRBV6-3 and TRBJ2-4, with 9 bases fitting TRBD1. The length of the CDR3 is 16 residues. The germline CDR1 and CDR2 sequences are MNHEY and SVGEGT. The junction had 15 bases not matched to a gene; V was cut back by 6 bases and J by 9 bases. CDR3 residues: CASSQGQGGPRGIQYF. The DNA of the CDR3 is TGTGCCAGCAGCCAGGGACAGGGTGGACCGAGAGGCATTCAGTACTTC.

This clone occurred a few times. The chain recombines TRBV29-1 with TRBJ1-6; D may be TRBD1 (5 bases). Between the trimmed V and J ends, which lost 5 bases and 1 base, there was a span of 9 bases. Germline lookup yields CDR1 SQVTM and CDR2 ANQGSEA. The CDR3 spans 14 residues. The CDR3 DNA follows: TGCAGCGTTTCACGGGGGTCCTATAATTCACCCCTCCACTTT. Translating gives CSVSRGSYNSPLHF.

The chain has TRBV20-1 and TRBJ1-2, with D uncertain. Trimming took 3 bases from V and 2 from J, leaving 16 bases between them. The CDR3 is 15 amino acids. CDR1 DFQATT and CDR2 SNEGSKA come from the germline V gene (reference sequence). CDR3 region: CSASPLAAENYGYTF. DNA of the CDR3: TGCAGTGCTAGTCCGTTGGCTGCCGAAAACTATGGCTACACCTTC.

The V gene is TRBV11-2, the J gene TRBJ2-5; 10 bases are shared with TRBD2. Germline loops: CDR1 SGHAT, CDR2 FQNNGV. This CDR3 contains 16 residues. Trimming at V came to 3 bases and at J to 7 bases, leaving 11 bases not matched to a gene. Here the CDR3 reads CASSFLQRGGSGTQYF. The CDR3 DNA follows: TGTGCCAGCAGCTTCCTACAGCGGGGGGGCAGTGGGACCCAGTACTTC.

This clone was counted once. This chain joins TRBV5-6 and TRBJ2-1; no firm D call. The germline V and J ends were trimmed by 0 bases and 3 bases, with 7 bases remaining between them. The CDR3 covers 14 residues. Per the germline V gene, CDR1 is SGHDT and CDR2 is YYEEEE. The CDR3 nucleotides read TGTGCCAGCAGCTTGGTCTACCACTACAATGAGCAGTTCTTC. Translation: CASSLVYHYNEQFF.

There are a few counts of this clone. The chain carries TRBV7-2 and TRBJ2-5, with 10 bases fitting TRBD2. Germline trimming cut 0 bases from V and 7 bases from J; bases unmatched to any gene: 5. The germline V gene has CDR1 SGHTA and CDR2 FQGNSA. The CDR3 consists of 15 residues. The DNA of the CDR3 is TGTGCCAGCAGCTTAGCGACTAGCGGGTTTGGGACCCAGTACTTC. Its translation: CASSLATSGFGTQYF. The full variable domain, completed using reference TRBV7-2 and TRBJ2-5, is GAGVSQSPSNKVTEKGKDVELRCDPISGHTALYWYRQSLGQGLEFLIYFQGNSAPDKSGLPSDRFSAERTGGSVSTLTIQRTQQEDSAVYLCASSLATSGFGTQYFGPGTRLLVL.

The V and J genes are TRBV5-1 and TRBJ2-3, with unresolved D. The CDR3 has 15 amino acids. The V and J ends lost 0 bases and 1 base respectively, with 9 bases between them. Germline assignment: CDR1 SGHRS and CDR2 YFSETQ. CDR3 in amino acids: CASSLDSIGTDTQYF. The DNA for the CDR3 is TGCGCCAGCAGCTTGGACTCAATCGGCACAGATACGCAGTATTTT.

This chain connects TRBV2 to TRBJ2-3, with TRBD2 matching 11 bases. The CDR3 has 17 residues. The trim removed 8 bases at V and 4 bases at J, leaving 14 bases unmatched. Germline CDR1 reads SNHLY; CDR2 reads FYNNEI. This CDR3 is CASELAGVSLSADTQYF. As DNA, the CDR3 is TGTGCCAGCGAACTAGCGGGGGTGTCTCTCTCCGCAGATACGCAGTATTTT.

The CDR3 DNA sequence: TGTGCCAGCAGTGAAAGGGGCAGAAGTATCTATGGCTACACCTTC. Amino acids: CASSERGRSIYGYTF. This rearrangement joins TRBV6-1 to TRBJ1-2; maybe TRBD1 (5 bases). The V end was cut by 2 bases, the J end by 4 bases, with 14 bases between. The CDR3 runs 15 residues. CDR1 and CDR2 from the germline V gene are MNHNS and SASEGT.

The chain joins TRBV7-3 to TRBJ2-7, with TRBD1 matching 7 bases. This CDR3 contains 13 residues. V lost 4 bases to trimming and J lost 3 bases; unmatched junction nucleotides: 3. The germline gives CDR1 SGHTA, CDR2 FQGTGA. CDR3 sequence reads: CASSWDRNYEQYF. The CDR3 nucleotides read TGTGCCAGCAGCTGGGACAGAAACTACGAGCAGTACTTC.

V usage is TRBV5-1 and J usage is TRBJ1-2; a weak D match, TRBD1 (6 bases). Germline values: CDR1 SGHRS, CDR2 YFSETQ. The CDR3 has 13 residues. V gave up 4 bases and J gave up 4 bases, with 11 bases separating them. Written as DNA, the CDR3 is TGCGCCAGCAGCACCGGACAGCCCTATGGCTACACCTTC. Protein product: CASSTGQPYGYTF.

The J gene is TRBJ1-2, the V gene TRBV11-2, with D perhaps matching TRBD1 (6 bases). The CDR3 spans 14 residues. Trimming stripped 5 bases from V and 5 bases from J, with 15 bases between. Germline V gives CDR1 SGHAT, CDR2 FQNNGV. CDR3 nucleotides: TGTGCCAGCAGCCCCCGGACAGCTCCTTATGGCTACACCTTC. It encodes CASSPRTAPYGYTF.

The chain combines TRBV10-3 with TRBJ2-7, with 9 bases aligning to TRBD2. The CDR3 has 16 amino acids. With V trimmed by 3 bases and J by 12 bases, 18 bases remained unmatched. Per germline, CDR1 ENHRY and CDR2 SYGVKD. The CDR3 is CAISDLLREGASLMYF. The CDR3 DNA reads TGTGCCATCAGTGATCTGCTGCGGGAGGGCGCGTCCCTGATGTACTTC.

The rearrangement joins TRBV12-3 or TRBV12-4 to TRBJ1-4; D is ambiguous. Trimming removed 3 bases from V and 7 bases from J, with 9 bases in between. There are 13 residues in the CDR3. CDR3 nucleotide sequence: TGTGCCAGCAGTTTGTCCGGGAGTGAAAAACTGTTTTTT. Translated: CASSLSGSEKLFF.

The chain employs TRBV9 and TRBJ1-2, with TRBD1 matching 12 bases. Germline V gene sequence: CDR1 SGDLS, CDR2 YYNGEE. CDR3 length equals 15 residues. V lost 0 bases and J lost 6; bases outside the gene matches: 3. CDR3 sequence (DNA): TGTGCCAGCAGCGTAGTTGGGACAGGGGGCGATGGCTACACCTTC. As protein: CASSVVGTGGDGYTF.

This clone showed up just a few times. The chain couples TRBV2 to TRBJ1-1, with a weak D call TRBD1 (5 bases). The CDR3 covers 14 residues. Germline CDR1 SNHLY, CDR2 FYNNEI. V was pared by 6 bases and J by 5 bases, with 16 bases between. CDR3 amino acids: CASSSAQGRTEAFF. The CDR3 region has the DNA TGTGCCAGCAGCAGCGCCCAGGGCAGGACTGAAGCTTTCTTT.

The V call is TRBV12-3 or TRBV12-4, the J call TRBJ1-1; tentative D call: TRBD1 (5 bases). Trimming pared 8 bases from V and 1 base from J, leaving 11 bases between. This CDR3 has 13 amino acids. The CDR3 region has the DNA TGTGCCAGCCAGGGCCTCGAGAACACTGAAGCTTTCTTT. Amino acid sequence: CASQGLENTEAFF.

This chain joins TRBV5-1 and TRBJ2-1; TRBD2 agrees at 14 bases. Per germline, CDR1 SGHRS and CDR2 YFSETQ. The J segment lost 9 bases and the V segment lost 2 bases, leaving 7 bases of the junction unmatched. CDR3 length: 16 amino acids. The CDR3 spells CASSLGTSGSMGEQFF. Written as DNA, the CDR3 is TGCGCCAGCAGCTTAGGGACTAGCGGGAGTATGGGTGAGCAGTTCTTC.

The rearrangement links TRBV19 to TRBJ1-1; D is perhaps TRBD1 (6 bases). In germline, CDR1 is LNHDA, CDR2 SQIVND (reference sequence). The CDR3 extends over 16 amino acids. The V end was cut by 0 bases, the J end by 0 bases, with 11 bases between. The DNA of the CDR3 is TGTGCCAGTAGTATAGACCATGGACAGCTGAACACTGAAGCTTTCTTT. As protein: CASSIDHGQLNTEAFF.

The chain couples TRBV3-1 (or the pseudogene TRBV3-2) to TRBJ1-2; 7 bases match TRBD1. V lost 4 bases and J lost 0; bases outside the gene matches: 5. Germline CDR1 LGHDT, CDR2 YNNKEL (reference sequence). The CDR3 loop spans 15 amino acids. CDR3 nucleotides: TGTGCCAGCAGCCCCCAGGGGGGAACTAACTATGGCTACACCTTC. Translating gives CASSPQGGTNYGYTF.

V is TRBV30 and J is TRBJ1-1, with D hard to call. CDR3 size: 17 residues. V lost 3 bases and J lost 1, with 21 bases in between. The V gene's germline CDR1 is GTSNPN and CDR2 SVGIG (reference sequence). CDR3 nucleotide sequence: TGTGCCTGGAGGAATTCGCCCAACGGGAGACCGAACACTGAAGCTTTCTTT. This codes for CAWRNSPNGRPNTEAFF.

This clone was found a few times. The chain has TRBV19 and TRBJ1-5; D remains unclear. Per germline, CDR1 LNHDA and CDR2 SQIVND (reference sequence). The CDR3 length is 13 residues. The V gene lost 5 bases and the J gene lost 7 bases, with 12 bases spanning the gap. The CDR3 region is CASSETRWQPQHF. As DNA, the CDR3 is TGTGCCAGTAGTGAAACCAGGTGGCAGCCCCAGCATTTT.

The chain carries TRBV7-2 and TRBJ1-3, with a weak D call TRBD1 (6 bases). V dropped 3 bases and J dropped 0 bases, with 12 bases sitting between them. CDR3 length: 16 residues. CDR1 is SGHTA and CDR2 is FQGNSA in the germline V gene. The CDR3 coding sequence is TGTGCCAGCAGCTTCTTACGGACAGTCTCTGGAAACACCATATATTTT. Translating gives CASSFLRTVSGNTIYF.

The V gene is TRBV7-2, the J gene TRBJ1-2; D is perhaps TRBD1 (6 bases). V was trimmed by 7 bases and J by 5 bases, leaving 17 bases between them. The CDR3 is 14 amino acids. Germline loops: CDR1 SGHTA, CDR2 FQGNSA. This chain's CDR3 is CASTKDRQDYGYTF. The CDR3 DNA reads as TGTGCCAGCACCAAGGACAGACAAGATTATGGCTACACCTTC.

This clone was seen just once. A read error may produce the germline difference seen at one junction end. Other DNA variants within this sample encode the same CDR3. The genes are TRBV5-4 and TRBJ2-5, with D hard to call. Germline values: CDR1 SGHNT, CDR2 YYREEE (reference sequence). The CDR3 has 14 residues. The CDR3 is CASSRGLGQETQYF. CDR3 coding DNA: TGTGCTAGCAGCCGAGGATTGGGTCAAGAGACCCAGTACTTC.